The clone carrying this T cell receptor beta chain was recorded only once. This record comes from a study of blood T cell repertoires in COVID-19. About the study: The analysed material was cDNA or gDNA that came from T cells, B-cell-depleted T cells, or PBMCs.

Germline CDR1 and CDR2: SGHRS and YFSETQ. The CDR3 length is 18 residues. The J segment lost 0 bases and the V segment lost 3 bases, leaving 11 bases of the junction unmatched. Authors' analysis steps: Cell counts per sample came from amplifying reference gene primers. Sequencing was performed with immunoSEQ multiplex PCR; in TCRdb, only in-frame clones are kept and a portion is missing. V and J calls and clone size are copied from that table; D and trimming were computed from the DNA. The table shows about 270,000 clones, with about 89% occurring only once. What the recovered Cohort 3 donors had was two negative PCRs, clearance, or symptom resolution.

Sequencing was carried out using PBMCs or T cells enriched from blood (not recorded which). The TCR originated in a woman between 18 and 30 years old who had recovered from COVID-19. The chain recombines TRBV5-1 with TRBJ2-1; 8 nucleotides agree with TRBD1. CDR3 residues: CASSWTGRSISSYNEQFF. CDR3 bases: TGCGCCAGCAGCTGGACAGGGCGAAGTATCAGCTCCTACAATGAGCAGTTCTTC.